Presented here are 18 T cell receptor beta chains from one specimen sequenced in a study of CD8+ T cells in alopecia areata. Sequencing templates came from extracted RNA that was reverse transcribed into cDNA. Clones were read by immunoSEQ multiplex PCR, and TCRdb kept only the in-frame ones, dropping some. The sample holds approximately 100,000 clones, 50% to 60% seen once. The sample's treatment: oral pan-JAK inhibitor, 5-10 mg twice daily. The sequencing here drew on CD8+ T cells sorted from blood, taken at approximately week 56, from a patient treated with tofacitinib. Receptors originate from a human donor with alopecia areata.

The CDR3 bases are TGTGCCACCAGCAGAGTGGCAGGGCCGGGCGACGAGCAGTACTTC. It yields the protein CATSRVAGPGDEQYF. The V and J genes are TRBV15 and TRBJ2-7; a possible D gene is TRBD1 (5 bases). V was trimmed by 1 base and J by 5 bases, leaving 15 bases between them. The germline V gene encodes CDR1 LNHNV and CDR2 YYDKDF (reference sequence). The CDR3 runs to 15 residues.

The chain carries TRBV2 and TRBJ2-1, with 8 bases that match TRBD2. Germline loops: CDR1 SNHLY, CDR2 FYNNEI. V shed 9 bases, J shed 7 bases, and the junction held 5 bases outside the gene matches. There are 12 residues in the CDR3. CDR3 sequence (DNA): TGTGCCAGTTACGCGGGGGGTAATGAGCAGTTCTTC. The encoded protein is CASYAGGNEQFF.

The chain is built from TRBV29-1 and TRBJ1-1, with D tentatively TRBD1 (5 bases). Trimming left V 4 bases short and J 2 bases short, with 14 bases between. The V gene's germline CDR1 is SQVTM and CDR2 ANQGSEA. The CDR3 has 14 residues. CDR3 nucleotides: TGCAGCGTTGGGGGACGGACGGAAAACACTGAAGCTTTCTTT. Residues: CSVGGRTENTEAFF.

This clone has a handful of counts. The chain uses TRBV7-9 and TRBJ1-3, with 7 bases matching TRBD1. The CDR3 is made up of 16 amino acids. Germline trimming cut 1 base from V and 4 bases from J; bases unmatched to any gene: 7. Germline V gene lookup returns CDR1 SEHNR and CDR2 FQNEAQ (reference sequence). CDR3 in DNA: TGTGCCAGCAGCTTAGAACTCGACAGGGTGGGAAACACCATATATTTT. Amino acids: CASSLELDRVGNTIYF.

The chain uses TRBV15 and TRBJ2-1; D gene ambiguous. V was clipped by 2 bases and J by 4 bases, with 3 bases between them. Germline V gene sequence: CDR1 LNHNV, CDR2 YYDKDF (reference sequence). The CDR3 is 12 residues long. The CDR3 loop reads CATSRQYNEQFF. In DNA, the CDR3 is TGTGCCACCAGCAGACAGTACAATGAGCAGTTCTTC.

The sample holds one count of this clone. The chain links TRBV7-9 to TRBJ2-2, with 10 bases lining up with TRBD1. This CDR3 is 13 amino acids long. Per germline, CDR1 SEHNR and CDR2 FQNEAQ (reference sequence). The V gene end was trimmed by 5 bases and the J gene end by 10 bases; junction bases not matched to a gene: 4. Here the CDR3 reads CASSGTGAEELFF. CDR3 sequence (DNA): TGTGCCAGCAGCGGGACAGGGGCGGAGGAGCTGTTTTTT.

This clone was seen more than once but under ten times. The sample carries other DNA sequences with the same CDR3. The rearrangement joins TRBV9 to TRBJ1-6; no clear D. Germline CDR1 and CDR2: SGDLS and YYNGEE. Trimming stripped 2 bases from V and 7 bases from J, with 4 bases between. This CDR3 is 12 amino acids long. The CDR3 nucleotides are TGTGCCAGCAGCGTTGGGAATTCACCCCTCCACTTT. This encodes CASSVGNSPLHF.

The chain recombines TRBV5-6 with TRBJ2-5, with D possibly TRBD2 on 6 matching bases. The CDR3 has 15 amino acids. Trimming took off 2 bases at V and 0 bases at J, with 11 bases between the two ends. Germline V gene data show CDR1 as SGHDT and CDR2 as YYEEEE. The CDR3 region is CASSFRGGYQETQYF. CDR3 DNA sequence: TGTGCCAGCAGCTTCCGTGGAGGGTACCAAGAGACCCAGTACTTC. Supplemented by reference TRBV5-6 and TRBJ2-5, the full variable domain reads DAGVTQSPTHLIKTRGQQVTLRCSPKSGHDTVSWYQQALGQGPQFIFQYYEEEERQRGNFPDRFSGHQFPNYSSELNVNALLLGDSALYLCASSFRGGYQETQYFGPGTRLLVL.

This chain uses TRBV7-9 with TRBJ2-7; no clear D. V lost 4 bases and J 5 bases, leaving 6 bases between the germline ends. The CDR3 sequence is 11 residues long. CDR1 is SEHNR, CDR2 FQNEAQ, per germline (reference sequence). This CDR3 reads CASSSLNEQYF. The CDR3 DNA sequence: TGTGCCAGCAGCTCCCTTAACGAGCAGTACTTC. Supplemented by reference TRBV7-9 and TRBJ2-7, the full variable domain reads DTGVSQNPRHKITKRGQNVTFRCDPISEHNRLYWYRQTLGQGPEFLTYFQNEAQLEKSRLLSDRFSAERPKGSFSTLEIQRTEQGDSAMYLCASSSLNEQYFGPGTRLTVT.

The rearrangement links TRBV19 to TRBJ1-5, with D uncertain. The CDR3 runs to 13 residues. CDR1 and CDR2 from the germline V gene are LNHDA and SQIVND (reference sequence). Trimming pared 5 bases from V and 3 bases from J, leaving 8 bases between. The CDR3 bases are TGTGCCAGTAGTGGGCTTGACAATCAGCCCCAGCATTTT. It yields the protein CASSGLDNQPQHF.

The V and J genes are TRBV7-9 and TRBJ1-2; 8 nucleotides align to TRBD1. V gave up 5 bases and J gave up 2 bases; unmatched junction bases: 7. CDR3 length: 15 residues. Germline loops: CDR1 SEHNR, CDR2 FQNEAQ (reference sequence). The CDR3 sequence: CASSPGQVVNYGYTF. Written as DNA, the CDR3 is TGTGCCAGCAGCCCGGGACAGGTTGTCAACTATGGCTACACCTTC.

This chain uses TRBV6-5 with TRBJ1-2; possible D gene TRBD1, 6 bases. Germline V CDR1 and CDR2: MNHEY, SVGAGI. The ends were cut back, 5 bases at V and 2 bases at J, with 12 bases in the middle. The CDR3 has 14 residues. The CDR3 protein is CASSLGGPNYGYTF. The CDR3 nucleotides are TGTGCCAGCAGTCTAGGGGGGCCCAACTATGGCTACACCTTC.

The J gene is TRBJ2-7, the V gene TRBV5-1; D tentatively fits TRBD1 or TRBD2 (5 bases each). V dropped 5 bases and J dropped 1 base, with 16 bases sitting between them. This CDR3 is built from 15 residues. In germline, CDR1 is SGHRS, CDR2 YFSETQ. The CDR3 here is CASRTGASISYEQYF. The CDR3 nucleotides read TGCGCCAGCAGAACCGGGGCTTCAATTTCCTACGAGCAGTACTTC.

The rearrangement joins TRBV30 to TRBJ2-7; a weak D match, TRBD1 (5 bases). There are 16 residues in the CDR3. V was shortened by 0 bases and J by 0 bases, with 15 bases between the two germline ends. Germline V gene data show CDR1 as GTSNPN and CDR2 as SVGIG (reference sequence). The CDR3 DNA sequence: TGTGCCTGGAGTGTAAATCTTTGGGGCGACTCCTACGAGCAGTACTTC. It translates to CAWSVNLWGDSYEQYF.

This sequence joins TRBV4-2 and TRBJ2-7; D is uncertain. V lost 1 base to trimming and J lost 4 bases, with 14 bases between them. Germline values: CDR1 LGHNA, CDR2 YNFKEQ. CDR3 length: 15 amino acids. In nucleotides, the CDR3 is TGTGCCAGCAGCCAAGGGAGACTTTTCTCATACGAGCAGTACTTC. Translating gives CASSQGRLFSYEQYF.

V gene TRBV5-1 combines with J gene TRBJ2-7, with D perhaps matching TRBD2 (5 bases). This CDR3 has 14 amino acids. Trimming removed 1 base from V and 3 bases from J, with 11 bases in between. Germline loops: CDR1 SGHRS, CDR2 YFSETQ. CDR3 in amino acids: CASSLSGSLYEQYF. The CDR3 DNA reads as TGCGCCAGCAGCTTGTCGGGATCCCTCTACGAGCAGTACTTC.

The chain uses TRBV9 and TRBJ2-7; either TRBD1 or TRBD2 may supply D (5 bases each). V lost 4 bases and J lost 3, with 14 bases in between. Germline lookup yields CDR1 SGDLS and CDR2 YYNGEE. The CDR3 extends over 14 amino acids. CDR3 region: CASSPAVGVYEQYF. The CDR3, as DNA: TGTGCCAGCAGCCCGGCAGTGGGGGTCTACGAGCAGTACTTC.

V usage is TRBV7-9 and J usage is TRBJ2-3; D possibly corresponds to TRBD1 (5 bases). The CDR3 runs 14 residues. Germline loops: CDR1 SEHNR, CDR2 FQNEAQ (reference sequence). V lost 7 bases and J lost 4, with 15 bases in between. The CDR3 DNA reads TGTGCCAGCACCACCAAAGGGGTTTCAGATACGCAGTATTTT. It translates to CASTTKGVSDTQYF. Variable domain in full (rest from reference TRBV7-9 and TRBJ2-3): DTGVSQNPRHKITKRGQNVTFRCDPISEHNRLYWYRQTLGQGPEFLTYFQNEAQLEKSRLLSDRFSAERPKGSFSTLEIQRTEQGDSAMYLCASTTKGVSDTQYFGPGTRLTVL.